This is a list of T cell receptor beta chains from one sample in a study of cytotoxic CD8 clonotypes in ibrutinib-treated CLL. Some clones are missing from TCRdb's copy, which holds only in-frame ones; the method was immunoSEQ multiplex PCR. The table lists roughly 180,000 clones, over 60% of them singletons. Source: PBMCs, taken after 24 months of ibrutinib treatment. The origin of the receptors is a human donor with chronic lymphocytic leukemia. Each CDR3 is given with its conserved first and last residue. D genes are given only for firm matches. Clone size is given for some rows only: seen once, a few or many times, or a class if the clone is expanded.

TRBJ2-5	15	TRBD1	TRBV29-1	NA	TGCAGCGCCCCCGGGACAGGGGGGTCCCAAGAGACCCAGTACTTC	CSAPGTGGSQETQYF
TRBJ2-3	15	TRBD2	TRBV11-2	NA	TGTGCCAGCACCCCTCTAGCGGCTAGCACAGATACGCAGTATTTT	CASTPLAASTDTQYF
TRBJ1-2	13	TRBD1	TRBV7-9	NA	TGTGCCAGCAGCGACCGGGACAGCTATGGCTACACCTTC	CASSDRDSYGYTF
TRBJ2-6	16	NA	TRBV5-1	few	TGCGCCAGCAGCTTGGAACCTACCTCTGGGGCCAACGTCCTGACTTTC	CASSLEPTSGANVLTF
TRBJ1-4	16	NA	TRBV6-1	few	TGTGCCAGCAGTGAACCCGAGGGGTGGCCTAATGAAAAACTGTTTTTT	CASSEPEGWPNEKLFF
TRBJ1-3	16	TRBD1	TRBV7-2	NA	TGTGCCAGCAGCTTAGGGACAGGGTGGAGTGGAAACACCATATATTTT	CASSLGTGWSGNTIYF
TRBJ1-4	17	NA	TRBV11-3	NA	TGTGCCAGCAGCTCGGCCGAATCGGTTCTAACTAATGAAAAACTGTTTTTT	CASSSAESVLTNEKLFF
TRBJ1-2	14	NA	TRBV7-9	few	TGTGCCAGCAGCTTAGTATCGGGGCCGTACGGCTACACCTTC	CASSLVSGPYGYTF
TRBJ2-7	10	NA	TRBV2	few	TGTGCCAGCAGTGAAATGGTTTGGGGCTTC	CASSEMVWGF
TRBJ2-7	17	TRBD2	TRBV7-2	NA	TGTGCCAGCAGCTTAGTGGGACTAGCGGGAGGGGCTGGGGAGCAGTACTTC	CASSLVGLAGGAGEQYF
TRBJ2-1	16	TRBD2	TRBV27	NA	TGTGCCAGCCGACGAGGATTAGCGGGCTCCTACAATGAGCAGTTCTTC	CASRRGLAGSYNEQFF
TRBJ1-1	13	NA	TRBV29-1	once	TGCAGCGTTGAGGGGGCCCTGAACACTGAAGCTTTCTTT	CSVEGALNTEAFF
TRBJ2-4	13	NA	TRBV6-5	NA	TGTGCCAGCAGTGAAATAGCCAAAAACATTCAGTACTTC	CASSEIAKNIQYF
TRBJ1-5	14	NA	TRBV6-6	NA	TGTGCCAGCAGTTACTTGGGTTCCAATCAGCCCCAGCATTTT	CASSYLGSNQPQHF
TRBJ2-3	15	NA	TRBV15	NA	TGTGCCACCAGCAGGGGGACGCCTAAATTAGATACGCAGTATTTT	CATSRGTPKLDTQYF
TRBJ2-1	14	TRBD1	TRBV5-8	NA	TGTGCCAGCAGCCCCGGGACAGACTACAATGAGCAGTTCTTC	CASSPGTDYNEQFF